This T cell receptor (beta chain) was captured by sequencing in a study of blood T cell repertoires in COVID-19. This clone was picked up a small number of times. This CDR3 is built from 12 residues. V lost 7 bases, J lost 10 bases, and 11 bases lay in between. In germline, CDR1 is SNHLY, CDR2 FYNNEI. Data came from immunoSEQ multiplex PCR; TCRdb stores just in-frame clones and leaves some out. The sample has roughly 290,000 clones, roughly 90% seen once. The rearrangement links TRBV2 to TRBJ1-6, with a possible D match to TRBD1 (5 bases). The sequence was collected from a woman in her 40s who had recovered from COVID-19. The sequencing sample was made of PBMCs or T cells enriched from blood (not recorded which). The CDR3 loop reads CASMTDSSPLHF. CDR3 nucleotide sequence: TGTGCCAGCATGACAGATTCCTCACCCCTCCACTTT.